Each of the 14 T cell receptor beta chains below was sequenced from the same sample in a study of long-term antiretroviral therapy in people with HIV. Run at survey level, the immunoSEQ assay was version v3.0. Here immunoSEQ multiplex PCR was the method, and the copy in TCRdb shows in-frame clones only, minus some. Of around 33,000 clones listed, about four fifths were seen once; the top ten hold about an eighth. This material consisted of unsorted PBMCs, taken 0.3 years after starting antiretroviral therapy. These receptors came from a young man with HIV.

V gene TRBV6-5 combines with J gene TRBJ1-2; possible D gene TRBD1, 5 bases. The germline V gene has CDR1 MNHEY and CDR2 SVGAGI. The germline V and J ends were trimmed by 5 bases and 3 bases, with 16 bases remaining between them. The CDR3 runs 15 residues. CDR3 nucleotide sequence: TGTGCCAGCAGTCCATTCCGGCAGGGCGACTATGGCTACACCTTC. Translation: CASSPFRQGDYGYTF.

The gene calls are TRBV29-1 and TRBJ1-2; D is ambiguous. The V end lost 2 bases, the J end lost 6 bases, and 4 bases lay between the germline ends. This CDR3 region has 10 residues. The germline gives CDR1 SQVTM, CDR2 ANQGSEA. CDR3: CSVEINGYTF. The CDR3 DNA sequence: TGCAGCGTTGAAATAAATGGCTACACCTTC.

In this sample, this clone turned up a few times. This chain joins TRBV6-6 and TRBJ2-2, with TRBD2 as a possible D gene (5 bases). Between the trimmed V and J ends, which lost 8 bases and 4 bases, there was a span of 11 bases. There are 13 residues in the CDR3. Germline loops: CDR1 MNHNY, CDR2 SVGAGI (reference sequence). This CDR3 reads CASGPGSTGELFF. The CDR3 DNA follows: TGTGCCAGCGGACCTGGGAGCACCGGGGAGCTGTTTTTT.

The J gene is TRBJ2-1, the V gene TRBV7-8, with D uncertain. Germline CDR1 SGHVS, CDR2 FQNEAQ. Trimming stripped 5 bases from V and 0 bases from J, with 11 bases between. The CDR3 spans 15 residues. In DNA form, the CDR3 reads TGTGCCAGCAGCCCCTCCAGCTTCTCCTACAATGAGCAGTTCTTC. The encoded protein is CASSPSSFSYNEQFF.

This rearrangement joins TRBV7-6 to TRBJ1-3, with D possibly being TRBD1 (5 bases). Germline V lookup: CDR1 SGHVS, CDR2 FNYEAQ. Trimming removed 5 bases at V and 0 bases at J, with 14 bases between. This CDR3 is built from 16 residues. The CDR3 here is CASSAWRGDSGNTIYF. The DNA for the CDR3 is TGTGCCAGCAGCGCCTGGCGGGGCGACTCTGGAAACACCATATATTTT.

The genes are TRBV19 and TRBJ2-7; the D gene is possibly TRBD1 (5 bases). In germline, CDR1 is LNHDA, CDR2 SQIVND (reference sequence). This CDR3 has 13 residues. V dropped 5 bases and J dropped 5 bases, with 13 bases sitting between them. CDR3 nucleotides: TGTGCCAGTAGTTTGGGGCTAGGGAACGAGCAGTACTTC. It specifies CASSLGLGNEQYF.

This clone was recorded only once. The chain is built from TRBV11-2 and TRBJ2-5; D is uncertain. This CDR3 is built from 14 residues. V lost 3 bases and J lost 2, with 10 bases in between. The germline gives CDR1 SGHAT, CDR2 FQNNGV. Written as DNA, the CDR3 is TGTGCCAGCAGCTTTCCCCCAGAGCAAGAGACCCAGTACTTC. It translates to CASSFPPEQETQYF.

The chain links TRBV7-3 to TRBJ1-1, with 7 bases matching TRBD1. The CDR3 spans 16 residues. The germline V gene encodes CDR1 SGHTA and CDR2 FQGTGA. V lost 2 bases and J lost 4; bases outside the gene matches: 10. DNA of the CDR3: TGTGCCAGCAGCTTATTAGGGGGCCCATATGGCACTGAAGCTTTCTTT. Translation: CASSLLGGPYGTEAFF.

The J gene is TRBJ1-3, the V gene TRBV5-1, with D perhaps matching TRBD1 (5 bases). This CDR3 has 16 amino acids. V was clipped by 1 base and J by 0 bases, with 11 bases between them. Germline V gene data show CDR1 as SGHRS and CDR2 as YFSETQ. This CDR3 is CASSLLQAFSGNTIYF. The CDR3 coding sequence is TGCGCCAGCAGCTTGTTACAGGCTTTCTCTGGAAACACCATATATTTT. Drawing the rest from reference TRBV5-1 and TRBJ1-3, the complete variable domain is KAGVTQTPRYLIKTRGQQVTLSCSPISGHRSVSWYQQTPGQGLQFLFEYFSETQRNKGNFPGRFSGRQFSNSRSEMNVSTLELGDSALYLCASSLLQAFSGNTIYFGEGSWLTVV.

V usage is TRBV30 and J usage is TRBJ1-4, with 8 bases fitting TRBD1. Unmatched junction bases numbered 11, after V lost 6 bases and J lost 8 bases. The germline V gene encodes CDR1 GTSNPN and CDR2 SVGIG (reference sequence). CDR3 length: 14 residues. As DNA, the CDR3 is TGTGCCTGCCTCTGGACAGGGTTGTGGGAAAAACTGTTTTTT. Amino acid sequence: CACLWTGLWEKLFF.

This chain uses TRBV19 with TRBJ1-4; TRBD1 matches at 8 bases. Trimming removed 4 bases from V and 8 bases from J; junction bases left unmatched: 9. CDR1 is LNHDA, CDR2 SQIVND, per germline (reference sequence). CDR3 length: 15 residues. CDR3 protein: CASSRKQGDREKLFF. CDR3 nucleotides: TGTGCCAGTAGTAGAAAACAGGGGGATCGGGAAAAACTGTTTTTT.

The gene calls are TRBV6-5 and TRBJ1-6; 9 bases are shared with TRBD1. V was pared by 5 bases and J by 9 bases, with 5 bases of the junction left unmatched. CDR1 and CDR2 from the germline V gene are MNHEY and SVGAGI. The CDR3 consists of 14 residues. DNA of the CDR3: TGTGCCAGCAGTCCGGGACAGGGCTCTTCACCCCTCCACTTT. It encodes CASSPGQGSSPLHF.

This chain uses TRBV4-2 with TRBJ2-2, with D possibly matching TRBD2 (6 bases). Germline loops: CDR1 LGHNA, CDR2 YNFKEQ. The CDR3 consists of 17 residues. Trimming stripped 1 base from V and 3 bases from J, with 15 bases between. CDR3 coding DNA: TGTGCCAGCAGCCAAGGAATGATAGCGGTTGACACCGGGGAGCTGTTTTTT. Its translation is CASSQGMIAVDTGELFF.

The chain is built from TRBV4-3 and TRBJ1-2; D uncertain. Germline V gene data show CDR1 as LGHNA and CDR2 as YSLEER. This CDR3 spans 16 amino acids. Deletions cut 0 bases from V and 2 bases from J, with 13 bases between. CDR3 coding DNA: TGCGCCAGCAGCCAAGATTTCCATCAGAAAAACTATGGCTACACCTTC. Its protein is CASSQDFHQKNYGYTF.